This paragraph reports one T cell receptor beta chain. The data were obtained in a study of shared T cell receptors in the human thymus. CDR3 length: 17 residues. V was trimmed by 2 bases and J by 0 bases, leaving 14 bases between them. CDR1 is MRHNA and CDR2 is SNTAGT in the germline V gene. The repertoire was sequenced with immunoSEQ multiplex PCR; TCRdb's copy has only in-frame clones and lacks some. The profile covers about 400,000 clones, with approximately 95% appearing a single time and roughly 0.02% taken by the ten largest. The source material was thymocytes. The chain has TRBV6-4 and TRBJ2-4, with a tentative D call TRBD1 (5 bases). This sequence originates from a human donor. In nucleotides, the CDR3 is TGTGCCAGCAGTGACAAGGACACAACTCGAGCCAAAAACATTCAGTACTTC. It translates to CASSDKDTTRAKNIQYF.